Detailed here is one TCR beta chain. Germline values: CDR1 SNHLY, CDR2 FYNNEI. V was cut by 2 bases and J by 0 bases, with 5 bases left in between. This CDR3 is built from 14 residues. The record originates from a study of OX40 agonist ivuxolimab in advanced cancers. As for the study in general: As their treatment, patients were administered ivuxolimab, an agonistic anti-OX40 (CD134) antibody.

Profiled with immunoSEQ multiplex PCR; TCRdb holds only in-frame clones, not every one. The data contain more than 60,000 clones, approximately 83% of them singletons. Blood specimens came from baseline, cycle 4 day 1, and cycle 7 day 1. The receptor was derived from an adult with an advanced solid tumor such as melanoma, head and neck, liver or kidney cancer. The sequencing used CD4+ or CD8+ T cells sorted from blood, collected in a trial of the OX40 agonist ivuxolimab. The genes are TRBV2 and TRBJ1-5, with D unclear. The CDR3 region is CASSEQHSNQPQHF. The CDR3, as DNA: TGTGCCAGCAGTGAACAGCATAGCAATCAGCCCCAGCATTTT.